Listed below are T cell receptor beta chains from one sample, sequenced in a study of cytomegalovirus exposure and HLA in healthy donors. The data were produced by immunoSEQ multiplex PCR, yet TCRdb's version contains in-frame clones alone and is incomplete. Of 150,000 or so clones in the sample, less than 90% were seen once. Sequenced sample: PBMCs. The receptor source for this set is a woman in her late teens or twenties in good health and CMV-seronegative. Each CDR3 is given with its conserved first and last residue. D genes are given only for firm matches. Clone size is stated in some rows and not others, as once, few, many or a class when expanded.

CDR3 DNA,CDR3 protein,clone size,V gene,D gene,J gene
TGTGCCAGCAGCAAGGGGGCGCTTGCGTCAGATACGCAGTATTTT,CASSKGALASDTQYF,NA,TRBV28,TRBD1,TRBJ2-3
TGTGCCAGTACCGATAGCGGAGACATGTACAATGAGCAGTTCTTC,CASTDSGDMYNEQFF,NA,TRBV28,NA,TRBJ2-1
TGCGCCAGCAGCTTGGCCACAGGGGCAACTAATGAAAAACTGTTTTTT,CASSLATGATNEKLFF,NA,TRBV5-1,TRBD1,TRBJ1-4
TGTGCCAGCAGTGAACTAGCGGGGGGAGCTGATACGCAGTATTTT,CASSELAGGADTQYF,NA,TRBV2,TRBD2,TRBJ2-3
TGTGCCAGCAGTTCCGCGTTACAGGGCCGCTACGAGCAGTACTTC,CASSSALQGRYEQYF,NA,TRBV6-1,NA,TRBJ2-7
TGCAGCGTTGAGAGGCCCGGGGAGAGCACCGGGGAGCTGTTTTTT,CSVERPGESTGELFF,NA,TRBV29-1,NA,TRBJ2-2
TGTGCCAGCAGTTTCCTGGACAGGGGCGAGTATAGCAATCAGCCCCAGCATTTT,CASSFLDRGEYSNQPQHF,few,TRBV25-1,TRBD1,TRBJ1-5
TGTGCCAGCAGCCATGCCGGGACAGTTCTCTATGGCTACACCTTC,CASSHAGTVLYGYTF,NA,TRBV7-8,TRBD1,TRBJ1-2
TGTGCCAGCGGCCAGGGGGCCGAGAGCAATCAGCCCCAGCATTTT,CASGQGAESNQPQHF,NA,TRBV10-3,TRBD1,TRBJ1-5
TGTGCCAGCTCCCCCTCTAGCGCCAATGAGCAGTTCTTC,CASSPSSANEQFF,NA,TRBV18,NA,TRBJ2-1
TGTGCCTGGACAGGGGTGGGAACCTACAATGAGCAGTTCTTC,CAWTGVGTYNEQFF,NA,TRBV30,NA,TRBJ2-1
TGTGCCAGCAGGCGACGGGGAAACTATGGCTACACCTTC,CASRRRGNYGYTF,NA,TRBV2,NA,TRBJ1-2
TGTGCCAGCAGCCCAGGGACAGCTTCTGGGGCCAACGTCCTGACTTTC,CASSPGTASGANVLTF,NA,TRBV7-9,TRBD1,TRBJ2-6
TGCAGCGTTGAAGGACAGGGCTCAGCTTTCTTT,CSVEGQGSAFF,few,TRBV29-1,TRBD1,TRBJ1-1
TGTGCCAGTAGTATAGTCAGCCGTAGGGGCGGGGCGCGGGAAAAACTGTTTTTT,CASSIVSRRGGAREKLFF,NA,TRBV19,NA,TRBJ1-4
TGTGCCAGAGCCATAGACAGGGTTAACACCGGGGAGCTGTTTTTT,CARAIDRVNTGELFF,NA,TRBV2,TRBD1,TRBJ2-2
TGCGCCAGCAGCTTGGGACAGGCAGATGGCTACACCTTC,CASSLGQADGYTF,NA,TRBV5-1,NA,TRBJ1-2
TGTGCCAGTAGTATAGGGACTAGCGGGAGAGGCTACGAGCAGTACTTC,CASSIGTSGRGYEQYF,NA,TRBV19,TRBD2,TRBJ2-7
TGCGCCAGCAGCCTAGGGACTAGCGGGAGTCTCAACGAGCAGTACTTC,CASSLGTSGSLNEQYF,NA,TRBV5-1,TRBD2,TRBJ2-7
TGCGCCAGCAGCCGGGACAGCCCCTACGAGCAGTACTTC,CASSRDSPYEQYF,NA,TRBV5-1,TRBD1,TRBJ2-7
TGTGCCTGGAGTGCCCGGGCAGACAGGGGGCGCACCGAGCAGTACTTC,CAWSARADRGRTEQYF,NA,TRBV30,TRBD1,TRBJ2-7
TGTGCCAGCAGTCATCATCGCGGGGGGCGGGAGACCCAGTACTTC,CASSHHRGGRETQYF,NA,TRBV27,TRBD2,TRBJ2-5
TGTGCCAGCAGTCGGGCCGGGACAGGGGGCGGCGAGCAGTACTTC,CASSRAGTGGGEQYF,NA,TRBV6-5,TRBD1,TRBJ2-7
TGTGCCAGCAGTGGACTAGCGGGATTATCCTACGAGCAGTACTTC,CASSGLAGLSYEQYF,NA,TRBV27,TRBD2,TRBJ2-7
TGCGCCAGCAGCCCCGGACAGGGGGTGGGCGAGCAGTACTTC,CASSPGQGVGEQYF,NA,TRBV5-1,TRBD1,TRBJ2-7
TGTGCCAGCCATGTGAGCGGCTACGAGCAGTACTTC,CASHVSGYEQYF,NA,TRBV6-1,NA,TRBJ2-7
TGTGCCAGCAATCGCCAGGGGATCGCCGGGGAGCTGTTTTTT,CASNRQGIAGELFF,NA,TRBV27,NA,TRBJ2-2
TGTGCCAGCGCCGGTACCCGGTGGGGCTACACCTTC,CASAGTRWGYTF,NA,TRBV7-8,NA,TRBJ1-2
TGCGCCAGCAGCTTGGCCCGTAAGACTAGCATACAAGAGACCCAGTACTTC,CASSLARKTSIQETQYF,NA,TRBV5-1,TRBD2,TRBJ2-5
TGTGCCAGCAGAAGAACAGGGTTTTACGAGCAGTACTTC,CASRRTGFYEQYF,NA,TRBV27,NA,TRBJ2-7
TGTGCCAGCAGTCCCCATCCTGGACAGCTGAATCAGCCCCAGCATTTT,CASSPHPGQLNQPQHF,NA,TRBV28,NA,TRBJ1-5
TGCGCCAGCAGCCAAGGTATATTGGAAAAACTGTTTTTT,CASSQGILEKLFF,NA,TRBV4-1,NA,TRBJ1-4
TGTGCCAGCAGCGTAGAACCTCGCGACGAGCAGTACTTC,CASSVEPRDEQYF,NA,TRBV9,NA,TRBJ2-7
TGTGCCAGCAGCTTAGGTGGCGCCCTGGGCCACTACGAGCAGTACTTC,CASSLGGALGHYEQYF,NA,TRBV7-8,NA,TRBJ2-7
TGTGCCAGCAGCTTAGTCGGACTCCGACCAAACCAAGAGACCCAGTACTTC,CASSLVGLRPNQETQYF,NA,TRBV11-2,NA,TRBJ2-5
TGTGCCAGCAGCTTGACTAGCGGAACCAGCTCCTACAATGAGCAGTTCTTC,CASSLTSGTSSYNEQFF,NA,TRBV7-9,TRBD2,TRBJ2-1
TGTGCCAGCTTACCTTCGGCAGGGCCTCAGCCCCAGCATTTT,CASLPSAGPQPQHF,NA,TRBV28,NA,TRBJ1-5
TGTGCCAGCAGCCTAATTACAGGGGGCAAATGGAAAGGCTACACCTTC,CASSLITGGKWKGYTF,NA,TRBV7-9,TRBD1,TRBJ1-2
TGTTCCAGCAGCACCCGTTACGGAGGGGACACCGGGGAGCTGTTTTTT,CSSSTRYGGDTGELFF,once,TRBV7-9,NA,TRBJ2-2
TGTGCCAGCAGCGTCCGGGGTCTTCGGTCCCACGAGCAGTACTTC,CASSVRGLRSHEQYF,NA,TRBV28,NA,TRBJ2-7
TGTGCCAGTAGCACGACTAGCGGGGGGGCGGATACGCAGTATTTT,CASSTTSGGADTQYF,NA,TRBV19,TRBD2,TRBJ2-3
TGTGCCAGCAGCCAAGGGGGCACGCGAGACGACGAGCAGTACTTC,CASSQGGTRDDEQYF,once,TRBV4-2,NA,TRBJ2-7
TGTGCCAGCAGCCAGGGAGATGGCAATCAGCCCCAGCATTTT,CASSQGDGNQPQHF,NA,TRBV4-2,NA,TRBJ1-5